Presented here are 19 T cell receptor beta chains from one specimen sequenced in a study of CD8 T cells in Susac syndrome. RNA, at roughly 0.45 to 1 ug, was reverse transcribed with random hexamers. TCRdb re-called the immunoSEQ multiplex PCR reads with MiXCR, one entry per CDR3 protein. The repertoire holds more than 55,000 distinct CDR3 sequences, 95% seen once, with roughly 0.24% in the top ten. The sequencing sample was made of CD8+ T cells from PBMCs. These receptors were taken from a human donor in good health.

This clonotype was counted a single time. The chain uses TRBV27 and TRBJ2-7, with TRBD2 as a possible D gene (5 bases). The CDR3 length is 13 residues. The V end lost 5 bases, the J end lost 5 bases, and 13 bases lay between the germline ends. CDR1 is MNHEY and CDR2 is SMNVEV in the germline V gene (reference sequence). The CDR3 nucleotides read TGTGCCAGCAGTCCCTACGGACTTAACGAGCAGTACTTC. Protein sequence: CASSPYGLNEQYF.

This clonotype has just one count. The gene calls are TRBV7-3 and TRBJ2-1, with a weak D call TRBD1 (6 bases). The ends were cut back, 4 bases at V and 4 bases at J, with 8 bases in the middle. The CDR3 is 13 residues long. Germline CDR1 reads SGHTA; CDR2 reads FQGTGA. The CDR3 sequence is CASSSTGYNEQFF. CDR3 in DNA: TGTGCCAGCAGCTCCACAGGGTACAATGAGCAGTTCTTC.

The J gene is TRBJ2-7, the V gene TRBV2; D ambiguous. Trimming took off 1 base at V and 3 bases at J, with 7 bases between the two ends. CDR1 and CDR2 from the germline V gene are SNHLY and FYNNEI. The CDR3 is made up of 13 amino acids. The CDR3 bases are TGTGCCAGCAGTGAAGGGGGTCTCTACGAGCAGTACGTC. This gives the protein CASSEGGLYEQYV.

The chain carries TRBV7-9 and TRBJ2-2; 10 bases align to TRBD1. Unmatched junction bases numbered 8, after V lost 6 bases and J lost 4 bases. The CDR3 is 16 residues long. Germline lookup yields CDR1 SEHNR and CDR2 FQNEAQ (reference sequence). The chain's CDR3 is CASRAPGTGVTGELFF. The CDR3 DNA reads as TGTGCCAGCAGAGCTCCCGGGACAGGGGTCACCGGGGAGCTGTTTTTT.

V is TRBV4-1 and J is TRBJ2-1, with 10 bases that match TRBD1. CDR3 size: 15 residues. The V and J ends lost 3 bases and 8 bases, in that order; junction bases with no gene match: 7. The germline V gene encodes CDR1 MGHRA and CDR2 YSYEKL. The CDR3 reads CASSHPTGTGDEQFF. The DNA of the CDR3 is TGCGCCAGCAGCCATCCGACCGGGACAGGGGATGAGCAGTTCTTC.

The genes are TRBV7-2 and TRBJ2-5; D is perhaps TRBD2 (7 bases). With 4 bases removed from V and 4 bases from J, the gap between germline ends came to 13 bases. Germline V gene lookup returns CDR1 SGHTA and CDR2 FQGNSA. The CDR3 is 14 amino acids. CDR3: CASSSMGGPETQYF. CDR3 in DNA: TGTGCCAGCAGCTCCATGGGGGGGCCAGAGACCCAGTACTTC.

The chain uses TRBV6-5 and TRBJ2-7; 7 bases map to TRBD2. The CDR3 spans 14 residues. Germline V gives CDR1 MNHEY, CDR2 SVGAGI. V was pared by 0 bases and J by 6 bases, with 5 bases of the junction left unmatched. CDR3 loop: CASSYSGGGTEQYF. Written as DNA, the CDR3 is TGTGCCAGCAGTTACTCTGGGGGGGGTACCGAGCAGTACTTC.

CDR3 sequence: CATSARDLTNEKLFF. CDR3 coding DNA: TGTGCCACCAGCGCCCGGGACCTAACTAATGAAAAACTGTTTTTT. The chain couples TRBV15 to TRBJ1-4; tentatively, D is TRBD1 (5 bases). The CDR3 covers 15 residues. Trimming removed 5 bases at V and 1 base at J, with 11 bases between. The germline V gene has CDR1 LNHNV and CDR2 YYDKDF (reference sequence).

In DNA, the CDR3 is TGTGCCAGCAGATCGGACAGGGACTACGAGCAGTACGTC. Amino acids: CASRSDRDYEQYV. This rearrangement joins TRBV6-2 or TRBV6-3 to TRBJ2-7; 8 positions agree with TRBD1. Unmatched junction bases numbered 4, after V lost 6 bases and J lost 3 bases. From germline, CDR1 is MNHEY and CDR2 SVGEGT. The CDR3 spans 13 residues.

The V call is TRBV5-6, the J call TRBJ2-5, with a tentative D call TRBD2 (5 bases). The V end lost 1 base, the J end lost 0 bases, and 13 bases lay between the germline ends. This CDR3 is 16 amino acids long. Germline assignment: CDR1 SGHDT and CDR2 YYEEEE. The CDR3 region has the DNA TGTGCCAGCAGCTTGAGTGCTAGCCTGTACCAAGAGACCCAGTACTTC. It encodes CASSLSASLYQETQYF.

The rearrangement joins TRBV28 to TRBJ1-2; D gene uncertain. V was cut by 3 bases and J by 4 bases, with 9 bases left in between. There are 13 residues in the CDR3. CDR1 MDHEN and CDR2 SYDVKM come from the germline V gene. The CDR3 loop reads CASSFPDSYGYTF. For the CDR3, the DNA is TGTGCCAGCAGTTTCCCGGATTCCTATGGCTACACCTTC.

The V gene is TRBV5-6, the J gene TRBJ1-5, with a tentative D call TRBD1 (5 bases). Trimming shortened V by 2 bases and J by 4 bases, and 10 bases separated the two germline ends. The CDR3 is made up of 14 amino acids. Germline V gene data show CDR1 as SGHDT and CDR2 as YYEEEE. As DNA, the CDR3 is TGTGCCAGCAGCTTTGGGACGCAAAATCAGCCCCAGCATTTT. The encoded protein is CASSFGTQNQPQHF.

The chain carries TRBV29-1 and TRBJ2-1; the match to TRBD2 covers 13 bases. CDR3 length equals 16 residues. Looked up from germline, CDR1 is SQVTM and CDR2 is ANQGSEA. The junction had 6 bases not matched to a gene; V was cut back by 3 bases and J by 4 bases. The chain's CDR3 is CSVDTSGGVTYNEQFF. The CDR3 bases are TGCAGCGTTGACACTAGCGGGGGGGTAACTTACAATGAGCAGTTCTTC.

This rearrangement joins TRBV3-1 to TRBJ2-7; D is undetermined. This CDR3 has 16 amino acids. Deletions cut 0 bases from V and 0 bases from J, with 12 bases between. Germline V gives CDR1 LGHDT, CDR2 YNNKEL (reference sequence). CDR3 residues: CASSQEPPGPSYEQYF. CDR3 sequence (DNA): TGTGCCAGCAGCCAAGAACCACCCGGGCCCTCCTACGAGCAGTACTTC.

A single count supports this clonotype. The rearrangement uses TRBV20-1 and TRBJ2-4, with TRBD2 identical over 8 bases. The CDR3 extends over 14 amino acids. Germline V lookup: CDR1 DFQATT, CDR2 SNEGSKA (reference sequence). J lost 5 bases, V lost 4 bases, and 7 bases had no gene match. The CDR3 is CSATDRAGENIQYF. The CDR3 bases are TGCAGTGCTACCGACAGAGCGGGGGAAAACATTCAGTACTTC.

V and J are TRBV7-9 and TRBJ1-2, with a possible D match to TRBD1 (6 bases). V lost 5 bases and J 4 bases, leaving 17 bases between the germline ends. Germline V gene data show CDR1 as SEHNR and CDR2 as FQNEAQ (reference sequence). The CDR3 runs to 15 residues. The CDR3 DNA follows: TGTGCCAGCAGCCTATCGGGTGACAGGATCTATGGCTACACCTTC. Amino acid sequence: CASSLSGDRIYGYTF. Together with reference TRBV7-9 and TRBJ1-2, the CDR3 gives the full variable domain: DTGVSQNPRHKITKRGQNVTFRCDPISEHNRLYWYRQTLGQGPEFLTYFQNEAQLEKSRLLSDRFSAERPKGSFSTLEIQRTEQGDSAMYLCASSLSGDRIYGYTFGSGTRLTVV.

The J gene is TRBJ1-1, the V gene TRBV28, with 7 bases fitting TRBD1. V was clipped by 7 bases and J by 5 bases; unmatched bases: 10. The CDR3 totals 14 residues. In germline, CDR1 is MDHEN, CDR2 SYDVKM. The CDR3 nucleotides read TGTGCCAGCAAAGCATACAGGGGTTTGACTGAAGCTTTCTTT. Amino acid sequence: CASKAYRGLTEAFF.

This chain connects TRBV12-3 or TRBV12-4 to TRBJ2-1; 9 bases match TRBD1. The CDR3 is 14 amino acids. V shed 5 bases and J 8 bases; nucleotides not matched to a gene: 7. CDR3 in amino acids: CASSRTGVFDEQFF. The CDR3 DNA reads as TGTGCCAGCAGTCGGACAGGGGTTTTCGATGAGCAGTTCTTC.

V usage is TRBV19 and J usage is TRBJ1-2; D perhaps matches TRBD1 (5 bases). This CDR3 is 11 amino acids long. Germline-derived CDR1 and CDR2 are LNHDA and SQIVND (reference sequence). The ends were cut back, 5 bases at V and 8 bases at J, with 9 bases in the middle. CDR3 region: CASSARQGYTF. The CDR3 DNA sequence: TGTGCCAGTAGTGCCAGACAGGGCTACACCTTC. Looking up the rest from reference TRBV19 and TRBJ1-2 gives the full variable domain: DGGITQSPKYLFRKEGQNVTLSCEQNLNHDAMYWYRQDPGQGLRLIYYSQIVNDFQKGDIAEGYSVSREKKESFPLTVTSAQKNPTAFYLCASSARQGYTFGSGTRLTVV.